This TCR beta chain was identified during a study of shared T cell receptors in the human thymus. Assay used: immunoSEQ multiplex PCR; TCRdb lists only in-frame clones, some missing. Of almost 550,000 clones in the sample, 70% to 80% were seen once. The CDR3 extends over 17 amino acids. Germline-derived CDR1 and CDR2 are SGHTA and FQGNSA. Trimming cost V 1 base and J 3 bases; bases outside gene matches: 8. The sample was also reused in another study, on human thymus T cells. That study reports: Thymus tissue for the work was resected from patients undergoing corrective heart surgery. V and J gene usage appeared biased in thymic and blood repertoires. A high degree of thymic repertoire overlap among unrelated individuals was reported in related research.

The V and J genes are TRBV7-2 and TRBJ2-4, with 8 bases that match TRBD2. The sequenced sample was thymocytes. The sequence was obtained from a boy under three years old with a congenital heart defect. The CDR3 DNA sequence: TGTGCCAGCAGCTTAGAAGATATCCGGGGGGGCAAAAACATTCAGTACTTC. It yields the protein CASSLEDIRGGKNIQYF.